This note documents a single TCR beta chain sequence. What it recognizes is unknown. This entry comes from a study of cytomegalovirus exposure and HLA in healthy donors. Study context: T cells numbering about 200 million yielded more than 95 million unique TCR beta sequences in an earlier analysis.

General study points: Clonal expansion, a later analysis showed, was greater in HLA-associated TCR beta chains than in equally common others. The authors considered a cluster of highly shared sequence variants likely to be a sequencing artifact.

Primers: 60 Vbeta forward and 13 Jbeta reverse. Only in-frame clones appear in the TCRdb table, and some are missing; sequencing was by immunoSEQ multiplex PCR. The sample holds 60,000 or so clones, about four fifths seen once. This clonotype was obtained from a man in his forties in good health and CMV-seronegative. The sample consisted of PBMCs.

CDR3 in amino acids: CASSPTSVYGYTF. In DNA, the CDR3 is TGTGCCAGCAGTCCCACATCAGTATATGGCTACACCTTC. The rearrangement uses TRBV28 and TRBJ1-2; D gene uncertain. This CDR3 region has 13 residues. V gave up 5 bases and J gave up 5 bases, with 12 bases separating them. In germline, CDR1 is MDHEN, CDR2 SYDVKM.